What follows is one T cell receptor beta chain and its context. This record belongs to a study of radiation and T cells in renal cell carcinoma. Germline V CDR1 and CDR2: KGHSH, LQKENI. This CDR3 comprises 13 residues. Between the trimmed V and J ends, which lost 6 bases and 4 bases, there was a span of 13 bases. Time point meaning: blood 4 weeks post-SBRT, at nephrectomy. Treatment noted: 15 Gy SBRT to primary tumor, nephrectomy 4 weeks later. The method was immunoSEQ multiplex PCR; TCRdb's version includes in-frame clones alone and lacks a portion of them. There are roughly 58,000 clones in the sample; approximately 80% occur only once, and about 6.4% lies in the top ten.

The source is a man between 60 and 75 years old with renal cell carcinoma. V is TRBV18 and J is TRBJ2-7; either TRBD1 or TRBD2 may fit D (5 bases each). Specimen: blood, collected from a patient whose treatment included radiotherapy and nephrectomy. The CDR3 is CASSGDPSYEQYF. In nucleotides, the CDR3 is TGTGCCAGCTCGGGGGATCCCTCTTACGAGCAGTACTTC. Full variable domain (rest looked up from reference TRBV18 and TRBJ2-7): NAGVMQNPRHLVRRRGQEARLRCSPMKGHSHVYWYRQLPEEGLKFMVYLQKENIIDESGMPKERFSAEFPKEGPSILRIQQVVRGDSAAYFCASSGDPSYEQYFGPGTRLTVT.